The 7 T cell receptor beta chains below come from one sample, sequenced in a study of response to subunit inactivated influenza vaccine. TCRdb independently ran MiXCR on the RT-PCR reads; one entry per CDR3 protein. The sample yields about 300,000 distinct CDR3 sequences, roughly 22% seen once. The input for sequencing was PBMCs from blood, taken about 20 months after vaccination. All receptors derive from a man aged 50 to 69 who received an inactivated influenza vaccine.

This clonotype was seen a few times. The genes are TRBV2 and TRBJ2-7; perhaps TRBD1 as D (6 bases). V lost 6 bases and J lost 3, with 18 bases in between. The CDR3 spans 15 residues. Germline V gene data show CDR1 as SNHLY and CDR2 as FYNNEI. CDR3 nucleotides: TGTGCCAGCAGCGGATTCCGGGACATATTCTACGAGCAGTACTTC. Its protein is CASSGFRDIFYEQYF.

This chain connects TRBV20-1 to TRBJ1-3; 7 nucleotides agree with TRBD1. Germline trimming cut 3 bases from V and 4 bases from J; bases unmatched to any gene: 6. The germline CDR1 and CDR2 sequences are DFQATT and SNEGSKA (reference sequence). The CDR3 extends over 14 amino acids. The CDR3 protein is CSASRATGGNTIYF. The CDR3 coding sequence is TGCAGTGCTAGCCGAGCGACAGGGGGAAACACCATATATTTT.

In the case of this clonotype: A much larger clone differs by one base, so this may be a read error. The CDR3 DNA is TGTGCCAGCAGATTGGCGGAGTATCAGCCCCAGCATTTT. Its translation is CASRLAEYQPQHF. V is TRBV5-5 and J is TRBJ1-5; no reliable D call. The CDR3 sequence is 13 residues long. Germline V lookup: CDR1 SGHKS, CDR2 YYEKEE (reference sequence).

The CDR3 nucleotides are TGCGCCAGCAGCCCCCGGGCAGGGGGCCCCTACGAGCAGTACTTC. It codes for CASSPRAGGPYEQYF. The chain uses TRBV4-1 and TRBJ2-7; 8 bases agree with TRBD1. The V gene end was trimmed by 4 bases and the J gene end by 2 bases; junction bases not matched to a gene: 7. The germline gives CDR1 MGHRA, CDR2 YSYEKL. The CDR3 totals 15 residues.

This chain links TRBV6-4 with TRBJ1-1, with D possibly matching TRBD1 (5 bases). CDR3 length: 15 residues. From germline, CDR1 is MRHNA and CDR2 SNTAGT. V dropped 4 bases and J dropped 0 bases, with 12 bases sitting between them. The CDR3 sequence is CASSVSAGMNTEAFF. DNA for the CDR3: TGTGCCAGCAGTGTTTCGGCAGGGATGAACACTGAAGCTTTCTTT.

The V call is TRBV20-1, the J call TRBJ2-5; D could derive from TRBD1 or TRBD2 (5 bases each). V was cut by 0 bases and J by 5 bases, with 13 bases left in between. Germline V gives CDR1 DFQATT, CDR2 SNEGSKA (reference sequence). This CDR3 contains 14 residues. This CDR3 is CSARDRPGRETQYF. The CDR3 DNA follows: TGCAGTGCTAGAGATCGGCCGGGGCGGGAGACCCAGTACTTC.

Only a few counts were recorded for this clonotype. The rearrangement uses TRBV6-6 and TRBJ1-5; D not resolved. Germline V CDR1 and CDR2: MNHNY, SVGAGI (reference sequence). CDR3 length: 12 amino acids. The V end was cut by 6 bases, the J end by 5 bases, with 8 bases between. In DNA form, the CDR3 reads TGTGCCAGCAGCCGGCGTGATCAGCCCCAGCATTTT. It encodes CASSRRDQPQHF.